Sequencing of this T cell receptor (beta chain) was carried out in a study of shared clonotypes between healthy human individuals. There are 15 residues in the CDR3. J gave up 8 bases and V 2 bases, and 6 bases lay outside the gene matches. Germline CDR1 reads SEHNR; CDR2 reads FQNEAQ (reference sequence). The protocol was immunoSEQ multiplex PCR, while the TCRdb copy is restricted to in-frame clones and leaves out a portion. Of roughly 2.1 million clones listed, roughly 91% were seen once; the top ten hold about 1.8%. Remarks on this clone: Other DNA sequences in this specimen translate into the identical CDR3.

Terminally differentiated effector memory CD45RA+ cells were excluded by CCR7 positive selection of CD45RO-negative cells. V gene TRBV7-9 combines with J gene TRBJ2-1; 10 positions match TRBD2. The source is a man younger than 30 in good health. Some clones in this sample may be carry-over from other donors' samples. The sample taken for sequencing was naive CD8+ T cells from PBMCs. The CDR3 nucleotides read TGTGCCAGCAGCTTATCGCTAGCGGGAGTCGATGAGCAGTTCTTC. Translation gives CASSLSLAGVDEQFF.